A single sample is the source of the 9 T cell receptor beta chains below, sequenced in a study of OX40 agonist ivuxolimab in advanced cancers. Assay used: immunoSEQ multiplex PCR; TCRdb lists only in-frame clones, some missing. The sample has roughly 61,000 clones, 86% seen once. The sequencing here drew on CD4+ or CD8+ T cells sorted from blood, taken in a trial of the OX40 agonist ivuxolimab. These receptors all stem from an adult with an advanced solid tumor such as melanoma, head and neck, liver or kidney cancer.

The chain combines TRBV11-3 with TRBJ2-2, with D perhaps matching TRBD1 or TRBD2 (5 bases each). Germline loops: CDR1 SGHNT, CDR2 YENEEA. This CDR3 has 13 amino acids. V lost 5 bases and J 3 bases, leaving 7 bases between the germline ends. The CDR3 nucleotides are TGTGCCAGCAGCATGGGGGACACCGGGGAGCTGTTTTTT. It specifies CASSMGDTGELFF.

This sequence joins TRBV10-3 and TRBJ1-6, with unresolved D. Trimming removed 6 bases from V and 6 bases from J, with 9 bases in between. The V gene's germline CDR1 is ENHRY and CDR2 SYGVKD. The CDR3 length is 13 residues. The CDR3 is CAIRSDPNSPLHF. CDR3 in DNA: TGTGCCATCAGATCGGACCCTAATTCACCCCTCCACTTT.

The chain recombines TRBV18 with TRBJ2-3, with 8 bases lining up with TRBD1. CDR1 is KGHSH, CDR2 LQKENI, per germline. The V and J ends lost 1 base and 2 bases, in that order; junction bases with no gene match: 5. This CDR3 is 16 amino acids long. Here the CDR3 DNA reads TGTGCCAGCTCACCACAACAGGGGGTTATCACAGATACGCAGTATTTT. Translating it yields CASSPQQGVITDTQYF.

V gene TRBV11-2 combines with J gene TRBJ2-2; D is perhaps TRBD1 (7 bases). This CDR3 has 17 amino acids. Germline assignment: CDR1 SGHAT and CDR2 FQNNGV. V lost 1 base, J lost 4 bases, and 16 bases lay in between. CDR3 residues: CASSLGTGAGSTGELFF. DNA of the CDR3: TGTGCCAGCAGCTTAGGTACAGGGGCCGGGAGCACCGGGGAGCTGTTTTTT.

CDR3 nucleotides: TGCGCCAGCAGCCCCGGAGCTGGGAGAGGGAATAGCAATCAGCCCCAGCATTTT. Its protein product is CASSPGAGRGNSNQPQHF. The chain joins TRBV5-1 to TRBJ1-5; D not certain. This CDR3 region has 18 residues. The ends were cut back, 4 bases at V and 0 bases at J, with 20 bases in the middle. CDR1 is SGHRS, CDR2 YFSETQ, per germline.

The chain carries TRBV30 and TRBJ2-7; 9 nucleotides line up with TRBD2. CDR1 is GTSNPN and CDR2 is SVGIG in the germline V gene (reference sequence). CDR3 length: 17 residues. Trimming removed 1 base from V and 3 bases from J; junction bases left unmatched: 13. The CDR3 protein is CAWSGGIGSGRYYEQYF. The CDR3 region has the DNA TGTGCCTGGAGTGGCGGGATAGGGAGCGGGAGGTACTACGAGCAGTACTTC.

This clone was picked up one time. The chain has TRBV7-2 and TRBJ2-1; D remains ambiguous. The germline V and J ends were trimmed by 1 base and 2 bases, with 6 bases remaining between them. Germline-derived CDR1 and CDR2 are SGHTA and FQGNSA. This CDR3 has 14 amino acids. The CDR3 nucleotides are TGTGCCAGCAGCTTAGAACCAACCTACAATGAGCAGTTCTTC. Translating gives CASSLEPTYNEQFF. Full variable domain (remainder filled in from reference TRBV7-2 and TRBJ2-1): GAGVSQSPSNKVTEKGKDVELRCDPISGHTALYWYRQSLGQGLEFLIYFQGNSAPDKSGLPSDRFSAERTGGSVSTLTIQRTQQEDSAVYLCASSLEPTYNEQFFGPGTRLTVL.

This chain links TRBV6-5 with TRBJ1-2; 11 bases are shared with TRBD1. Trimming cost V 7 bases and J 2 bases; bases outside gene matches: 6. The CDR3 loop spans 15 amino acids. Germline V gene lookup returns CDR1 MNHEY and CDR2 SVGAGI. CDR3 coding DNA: TGTGCCAGCACCATGAGGACAGGGGGCAACTATGGCTACACCTTC. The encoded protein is CASTMRTGGNYGYTF.

The chain's CDR3 is CASSKVRGANTGELFF. The CDR3 DNA is TGTGCCAGCAGCAAAGTTAGGGGCGCGAACACCGGGGAGCTGTTTTTT. The rearrangement links TRBV21-1 to TRBJ2-2; TRBD1, as called in the table, went unchecked against the DNA. TRBV21-1 is a documented pseudogene. The CDR3 length is 16 residues.